This TCR beta chain was recovered during a study of CD8+ T cells in alopecia areata (dated 2018 in TCRdb). Study-level background: Treated patients were enrolled in an open-label pilot trial of oral tofacitinib, 5 to 10 mg twice daily, for moderate-to-severe alopecia areata. Tofacitinib was given for 6 to 18 months, followed by 6 months of follow-up off drug to assess delayed response and recurrence. For the treated patients, the SALT score, which quantifies what percentage of scalp surface area is affected, served as the measure of disease severity. The study used high-throughput TCRbeta sequencing to examine T cell clonal expansion in alopecia areata, in both the C3H/HeJ mouse model and human patients. Scalp tissue and sorted CD4+ and CD8+ peripheral blood T cells from patchy and totalis/universalis alopecia areata patients and from healthy controls were covered by human TCRbeta sequencing. Tofacitinib-treated patients had biopsies at baseline and at 4 and 24 weeks of treatment, with a later scalp biopsy in several patients. Clonality in the scalp was compared among normal scalp (n=4), patchy alopecia areata scalp (n=8), and alopecia totalis/universalis scalp (n=8). RNA was obtained with the PAXgene miRNA kit for fixed scalp, the miRNeasy kit for PBMCs, and the RNeasy kit for mouse skin. immunoSEQ multiplex PCR using 35 Vbeta forward primers and 13 Jbeta reverse primers was used to amplify TCRbeta CDR3 regions. The paper as a whole reports these results and caveats: Compared with normal scalp, lesional scalp, particularly in alopecia totalis/universalis, had higher clonality and more expanded CD8+ clones, which suggests antigenic drive. During tofacitinib treatment, many expanded lesional clones remained in scalp and blood, and this persistence may partly explain relapse after treatment is stopped. Compared with mice, TCR sequences shared between patients were less clear, possibly partly because of HLA diversity across the patient population. Resident alphabeta T cells in normal human skin are also sequenced, complicating scalp TCR repertoire analysis, unlike mouse skin dominated by gammadelta T cells. Scalp clonality and the number of expanded CD8+ clones among the top 100 scalp clones were significantly decreased by tofacitinib. Because the treated cohort was small and had just a single nonresponder, larger studies are needed to establish links between baseline CD8+ expansion and response.

The cysteine opens and the phenylalanine closes a CDR3 of 14 amino acids. Left in the record is the CDR3 DNA by itself, 42 bases read in frame from the first base. Looking up the germline V gene yields CDR1 SGHDT and CDR2 YYEEEE. Trimmed from V: 4 bases; trimmed from J: 2 bases; junction bases lacking a gene match: 4. About this clone itself: It lacks a known antigen. Base quality data are lacking; no much larger clone is found one base away.

The library was generated by the immunoSEQ multiplex PCR assay. RNA was extracted from all samples and reverse transcribed into cDNA as template for TCR sequencing. First-strand cDNA was synthesized with SuperScript III using a 2:1 mix of oligo-dT and random hexamers. A synthetic immune receptor repertoire was used to measure amplification bias, and any remaining bias was corrected computationally. For the original study's pipeline: Raw reads were preprocessed to remove errors, and CDR3 was defined according to IMGT conventions as the region from the conserved cysteine to phenylalanine. To get clonality, Shannon entropy was normalized by log2 of the number of productive unique TCRs and the result was subtracted from 1. Scalp TCRbeta sequences were cross-referenced with sorted blood CD4 and CD8 repertoires so that the CD4 or CD8 identity of scalp clones could be inferred. The table comes from immuneACCESS by way of TCRdb, which keeps in-frame sequences with V and J called. Part of the clones is missing from these tables; in studies checked, under half for an unresolved V gene and the rest for unknown reasons. V, J and clone size reflect that table, while D and trimming were determined from the DNA. The table for this sample lists about 270,000 clones; 60% of them were counted only once. Together, the top ten hold 0.9% to 0.95% of the sample.

The sample's treatment or condition label, decoded: oral pan-JAK inhibitor, 5-10 mg twice daily. Lesional scalp punch biopsies and peripheral blood were obtained from alopecia areata patients. After PBMCs were isolated by density centrifugation and stained for CD3, CD4 and CD8, a FACSAria was used to sort CD4+ and CD8+ T cells. This receptor was taken from a human donor with alopecia areata. The sequence joins TRBV5-6 to TRBJ2-3; 7 of the junction bases match TRBD1. This material consisted of CD4+ T cells sorted from blood, taken between weeks 51 and 54, from a patient treated with tofacitinib. The sequenced DNA: TGTGCCAGCAGCAACACAGGGGCCACAGATACGCAGTATTTT. Translated, this is CASSNTGATDTQYF. Supplemented by the reference TRBV5-6 and TRBJ2-3 proteins around the CDR3, the complete variable domain is DAGVTQSPTHLIKTRGQQVTLRCSPKSGHDTVSWYQQALGQGPQFIFQYYEEEERQRGNFPDRFSGHQFPNYSSELNVNALLLGDSALYLCASSNTGATDTQYFGPGTRLTVL.